Below are 20 T cell receptor beta chains sequenced from a single sample in a study of blood T cell repertoires in COVID-19. Sequencing used immunoSEQ multiplex PCR; TCRdb keeps in-frame clones, though not all of them. The data show more than 250,000 clones, 80% to 90% seen once. The sequenced material came from PBMCs or T cells enriched from blood (not recorded which). These TCRs come from a woman aged 18-29 years who had recovered from COVID-19.

The chain recombines TRBV28 with TRBJ1-1; D uncertain. Trimming took 0 bases from V and 8 from J, leaving 10 bases between them. Germline CDR1 reads MDHEN; CDR2 reads SYDVKM. The CDR3 contains 13 residues. In nucleotides, the CDR3 is TGTGCCAGCAGTTTATGGACACGGAACGAAGCTTTCTTT. Encoded protein: CASSLWTRNEAFF.

This clone has more than one count but fewer than ten. This chain connects TRBV5-4 to TRBJ2-3, with 8 bases matching TRBD2. Germline CDR1 is SGHNT and CDR2 is YYREEE (reference sequence). Trimming at V came to 3 bases and at J to 5 bases, leaving 8 bases not matched to a gene. This CDR3 has 15 amino acids. The CDR3 here is CASSSKRERVDTQYF. CDR3 bases: TGTGCCAGCAGCTCGAAGCGGGAGCGGGTAGATACGCAGTATTTT.

The chain uses TRBV6-6 and TRBJ2-2; 7 bases are shared with TRBD2. Germline V gene lookup returns CDR1 MNHNY and CDR2 SVGAGI (reference sequence). J was trimmed by 4 bases and V by 5 bases; bases with no gene match: 10. This CDR3 region has 16 residues. This CDR3 reads CASSPGNRGVTGELFF. Here the CDR3 DNA reads TGTGCCAGCAGTCCAGGGAACCGGGGGGTCACCGGGGAGCTGTTTTTT.

V is TRBV10-3 and J is TRBJ2-7; D is uncertain. V was shortened by 3 bases and J by 4 bases, with 16 bases between the two germline ends. The CDR3 totals 15 residues. Germline CDR1 is ENHRY and CDR2 is SYGVKD. CDR3 DNA sequence: TGTGCCATCAGTGAACCCCAGATCGGAGCTTACGAGCAGTACTTC. Translating gives CAISEPQIGAYEQYF.

This chain connects TRBV12-3 or TRBV12-4 to TRBJ1-1, with D hard to call. The ends were cut back, 0 bases at V and 11 bases at J, with 10 bases in the middle. The CDR3 runs to 12 residues. CDR3 nucleotides: TGTGCCAGCAGTTTAGCGCAGATAAAGGCTTTCTTT. Its protein product is CASSLAQIKAFF.

This chain joins TRBV5-1 and TRBJ2-3, with 7 positions matching TRBD2. CDR1 SGHRS and CDR2 YFSETQ come from the germline V gene. The J segment lost 3 bases and the V segment lost 1 base, leaving 2 bases of the junction unmatched. This CDR3 contains 14 residues. This CDR3 is CASSLSGETDTQYF. In DNA form, the CDR3 reads TGCGCCAGCAGCTTGAGCGGGGAAACAGATACGCAGTATTTT.

The rearrangement joins TRBV2 to TRBJ2-5; 11 bases line up with TRBD2. CDR1 SNHLY and CDR2 FYNNEI come from the germline V gene. Trimming cost V 2 bases and J 4 bases; bases outside gene matches: 9. This CDR3 has 17 residues. CDR3 region: CASSEKGSGGARETQYF. As DNA, the CDR3 is TGTGCCAGCAGTGAAAAGGGTAGCGGGGGGGCCCGAGAGACCCAGTACTTC.

This sequence joins TRBV3-1 (or the pseudogene TRBV3-2) and TRBJ1-5; possibly TRBD1 for D (6 bases). The CDR3 loop spans 16 amino acids. Trimming took 5 bases from V and 0 from J, leaving 14 bases between them. Germline V gene sequence: CDR1 LGHDT, CDR2 YNNKEL (reference sequence). The CDR3 sequence is CASSFGTTHSNQPQHF. The CDR3 nucleotides read TGTGCCAGCAGCTTTGGGACAACCCATAGCAATCAGCCCCAGCATTTT.

The chain uses TRBV6-6 and TRBJ2-1; D remains ambiguous. Germline V lookup: CDR1 MNHNY, CDR2 SVGAGI (reference sequence). The CDR3 runs to 13 residues. Trimming pared 6 bases from V and 2 bases from J, leaving 8 bases between. The CDR3 DNA follows: TGTGCCAGCAGCAGGAAACCCTACAATGAGCAGTTCTTC. Translated, it gives CASSRKPYNEQFF.

The CDR3 coding sequence is TGTGCCAGCAGTTTTCAGGATATGAACACTGAAGCTTTCTTT. Protein product: CASSFQDMNTEAFF. The chain joins TRBV27 to TRBJ1-1; D is unclear. Deletions cut 3 bases from V and 0 bases from J, with 8 bases between. Germline CDR1 reads MNHEY; CDR2 reads SMNVEV (reference sequence). This CDR3 has 14 amino acids.

V is TRBV18 and J is TRBJ1-5; 10 bases are a match to TRBD1. The CDR3 spans 17 residues. Trimming removed 1 base from V and 3 bases from J; junction bases left unmatched: 6. Germline V CDR1 and CDR2: KGHSH, LQKENI. Written as DNA, the CDR3 is TGTGCCAGCTCACCACAGTCCGGGACAGGGGCCAATCAGCCCCAGCATTTT. Translating it yields CASSPQSGTGANQPQHF.

The chain links TRBV6-5 to TRBJ2-5; 8 bases match TRBD2. Germline V CDR1 and CDR2: MNHEY, SVGAGI. The CDR3 contains 16 residues. Trimming cost V 0 bases and J 2 bases; bases outside gene matches: 5. CDR3 coding DNA: TGTGCCAGCAGTTACTCGAGGGCGGGGGGACAAGAGACCCAGTACTTC. It is translated as CASSYSRAGGQETQYF.

The chain combines TRBV12-3 or TRBV12-4 with TRBJ2-3, with D perhaps matching TRBD1 (5 bases). The CDR3 contains 13 residues. V shed 8 bases and J shed 3 bases, with 12 bases lying between them. The CDR3 DNA sequence: TGTGCCAGCGGTAGTAGGGGTACAGATACGCAGTATTTT. Translated, it gives CASGSRGTDTQYF.

The genes are TRBV5-4 and TRBJ1-6; 8 bases match TRBD1. This CDR3 has 15 residues. Germline V gene lookup returns CDR1 SGHNT and CDR2 YYREEE (reference sequence). V lost 5 bases and J lost 7; bases outside the gene matches: 8. The CDR3 nucleotides read TGTGCCAGCAGTCGAGGACAGGGCGAGAATTCACCCCTCCACTTT. Residues: CASSRGQGENSPLHF.

The CDR3 coding sequence is TGTGCCAGCACTGGAGGGAACACTGAAGCTTTCTTT. This translates into CASTGGNTEAFF. The chain recombines TRBV27 with TRBJ1-1; D not resolved. The length of the CDR3 is 12 residues. Germline assignment: CDR1 MNHEY and CDR2 SMNVEV (reference sequence). The germline V and J ends were trimmed by 7 bases and 1 base, with 7 bases remaining between them.

The V gene is TRBV12-5, the J gene TRBJ2-2; D is undetermined. CDR1 is LGHNT, CDR2 FRNRAP, per germline. Deletions cut 6 bases from V and 5 bases from J, with 10 bases between. The CDR3 has 13 residues. Here the CDR3 DNA reads TGTGCTAGTGGAGACACCGGTACCGGGGAGCTGTTTTTT. Amino acids: CASGDTGTGELFF.

This clone was observed a handful of times. This chain uses TRBV15 with TRBJ1-2; D might be TRBD1 (5 bases). V lost 0 bases to trimming and J lost 4 bases, with 9 bases between them. Per germline, CDR1 LNHNV and CDR2 YYDKDF (reference sequence). The CDR3 is 14 residues long. This CDR3 is CATSRDQGPYGYTF. The CDR3 DNA follows: TGTGCCACCAGCAGAGACCAGGGTCCCTATGGCTACACCTTC.

This sequence joins TRBV6-1 and TRBJ1-3; no reliable D call. Trimming stripped 2 bases from V and 0 bases from J, with 5 bases between. The CDR3 length is 14 residues. CDR1 is MNHNS and CDR2 is SASEGT in the germline V gene. CDR3 protein: CASSEHFSGNTIYF. The DNA for the CDR3 is TGTGCCAGCAGTGAACATTTCTCTGGAAACACCATATATTTT.

The V gene is TRBV6-5, the J gene TRBJ1-1; possible D gene TRBD1, 5 bases. This CDR3 is built from 15 residues. Trimming cost V 3 bases and J 0 bases, with 11 bases left between them. CDR1 is MNHEY and CDR2 is SVGAGI in the germline V gene. The CDR3 protein is CASSYRGLMNTEAFF. The CDR3 DNA is TGTGCCAGCAGTTATAGGGGTCTCATGAACACTGAAGCTTTCTTT.

This clone was observed a few times. The gene calls are TRBV30 and TRBJ1-4, with unresolved D. Per the germline V gene, CDR1 is GTSNPN and CDR2 is SVGIG (reference sequence). The CDR3 contains 15 residues. Deletions cut 4 bases from V and 0 bases from J, with 12 bases between. CDR3 sequence (DNA): TGTGCCTGGATCCCAAACTCTGCAACTAATGAAAAACTGTTTTTT. Translation gives CAWIPNSATNEKLFF. The variable domain in full, completed from reference TRBV30 and TRBJ1-4, reads SQTIHQWPATLVQPVGSPLSLECTVEGTSNPNLYWYRQAAGRGLQLLFYSVGIGQISSEVPQNLSASRPQDRQFILSSKKLLLSDSGFYLCAWIPNSATNEKLFFGSGTQLSVL.